The 4 T cell receptor beta chains in this list originate from one sample, sequenced in a study of T-cell memory formation after mild COVID-19. TCRdb passed the 5' RACE reads through MiXCR, listing each CDR3 protein once. The sample has 90,000 to 120,000 distinct CDR3 sequences, 13% to 15% seen once. Input material: PBMCs or a T cell subset sorted from them (not recorded which). The receptor source for this set is a man between 18 and 29 years old who had mild COVID-19 (a few samples of this study predate the infection). Cell type and time point are not known.

This chain connects TRBV13 to TRBJ2-1, with D perhaps TRBD1 (5 bases). This CDR3 has 13 amino acids. Trimming took 4 bases from V and 10 from J, leaving 14 bases between them. Germline lookup yields CDR1 PRHDT and CDR2 FYEKMQ (reference sequence). CDR3 in amino acids: CASSSRMGREQFF. CDR3 nucleotide sequence: TGTGCCAGCAGCTCACGGATGGGGCGCGAGCAGTTCTTC. The full variable domain, its missing parts supplied by reference TRBV13 and TRBJ2-1, is AAGVIQSPRHLIKEKRETATLKCYPIPRHDTVYWYQQGPGQDPQFLISFYEKMQSDKGSIPDRFSAQQFSDYHSELNMSSLELGDSALYFCASSSRMGREQFFGPGTRLTVL.

This chain links TRBV27 with TRBJ2-5, with D hard to call. Trimming took off 2 bases at V and 1 base at J, with 5 bases between the two ends. The CDR3 is made up of 13 amino acids. Germline CDR1 reads MNHEY; CDR2 reads SMNVEV (reference sequence). The CDR3 nucleotides read TGTGCCAGCAGTTTAAACATCCAAGAGACCCAGTACTTC. It yields the protein CASSLNIQETQYF.

The chain joins TRBV7-2 to TRBJ2-5; D is unclear. CDR1 and CDR2 from the germline V gene are SGHTA and FQGNSA. This CDR3 comprises 14 residues. V lost 4 bases and J 4 bases, leaving 13 bases between the germline ends. CDR3 sequence: CASSSWVSAETQYF. Here the CDR3 DNA reads TGTGCCAGCAGCTCCTGGGTCTCGGCAGAGACCCAGTACTTC.

V usage is TRBV7-2 and J usage is TRBJ2-3, with 8 bases fitting TRBD2. J lost 0 bases, V lost 3 bases, and 2 bases had no gene match. The CDR3 totals 15 residues. The germline gives CDR1 SGHTA, CDR2 FQGNSA. The CDR3 loop reads CASSFSGISTDTQYF. The CDR3 bases are TGTGCCAGCAGCTTTAGCGGGATTAGCACAGATACGCAGTATTTT.